The 21 T cell receptor beta chains presented below share a single source sample, sequenced in a study of T cell responses to AZD1222 COVID-19 vaccine (dated by TCRdb to 2020 to 2022). The receptor library was made with the immunoSEQ multiplex PCR assay. What TCRdb holds here is the immuneACCESS table cut down to in-frame rearrangements. Part of the clones is not present; checked against another copy, under half of the missing clones reflect an unresolved V gene, and the others are unexplained. The sample data list over 130,000 clones, and 85% to 95% of these were observed just once. The biggest ten clones account for roughly 4.9% of the sample. Read against the paper, the sample's time point label means: baseline before first vaccination. The material sequenced was peripheral blood, taken on day 0 of AZD1222 vaccination. The receptor set was obtained from an adult in good health.

The CDR3 nucleotides read TGTGCCAGCAGCCCCTCTCTCGGGTACACTGAAGCTTTCTTT. This codes for CASSPSLGYTEAFF. This chain links TRBV9 with TRBJ1-1, with D uncertain. Germline V gene lookup returns CDR1 SGDLS and CDR2 YYNGEE. This CDR3 spans 14 amino acids. V dropped 4 bases and J dropped 3 bases, with 13 bases sitting between them.

This chain joins TRBV7-8 and TRBJ2-7; 9 nucleotides match TRBD1. J lost 2 bases, V lost 5 bases, and 7 bases had no gene match. Germline CDR1 and CDR2: SGHVS and FQNEAQ. The CDR3 is 15 residues long. CDR3 protein: CASSPPRTGAYEQYF. Here the CDR3 DNA reads TGTGCCAGCAGCCCCCCACGGACAGGGGCCTACGAGCAGTACTTC.

This chain connects TRBV21-1 to TRBJ2-7. TRBV21-1 is a recognized pseudogene. The CDR3 consists of 16 residues. CDR3 residues: CASSLIPTEPSYEQYF. The CDR3 bases are TGTGCCAGCAGCCTTATACCGACGGAACCTTCTTACGAGCAGTACTTC.

V is TRBV9 and J is TRBJ2-6; a weak D match, TRBD2 (5 bases). The germline gives CDR1 SGDLS, CDR2 YYNGEE. The CDR3 spans 17 residues. V was trimmed by 0 bases and J by 3 bases, leaving 13 bases between them. Here the CDR3 DNA reads TGTGCCAGCAGCGTAGATGGAGGTTTTAGTGGGGCCAACGTCCTGACTTTC. It is translated as CASSVDGGFSGANVLTF.

The J gene is TRBJ1-1, the V gene TRBV7-2; D uncertain. This CDR3 is 16 amino acids long. The V gene lost 3 bases and the J gene lost 0 bases, with 14 bases spanning the gap. CDR1 is SGHTA, CDR2 FQGNSA, per germline. DNA for the CDR3: TGTGCCAGCAGCTTTAATCCCCCTTCTCTGAACACTGAAGCTTTCTTT. Protein: CASSFNPPSLNTEAFF.

The chain links TRBV30 to TRBJ1-2; weak D call: TRBD1 (6 bases). Per the germline V gene, CDR1 is GTSNPN and CDR2 is SVGIG (reference sequence). This CDR3 has 12 residues. Trimming pared 4 bases from V and 8 bases from J, leaving 14 bases between. The CDR3 nucleotides read TGTGCCTGGATGGGGAACAGGGAAGGCTACACCTTC. It codes for CAWMGNREGYTF.

As concerns this clone: The same CDR3 also results from other DNA sequences found in this sample. The rearrangement uses TRBV27 and TRBJ1-1; D is undetermined. The V end was cut by 0 bases, the J end by 1 base, with 3 bases between. The CDR3 is made up of 13 amino acids. From germline, CDR1 is MNHEY and CDR2 SMNVEV (reference sequence). The CDR3 loop reads CASSLSPNTEAFF. Written as DNA, the CDR3 is TGTGCCAGCAGTTTATCCCCGAACACTGAAGCTTTCTTT.

There are a few counts of this clone. This chain connects TRBV14 to TRBJ2-5; TRBD2 matches at 12 bases. Trimming cost V 4 bases and J 5 bases; bases outside gene matches: 5. The V gene's germline CDR1 is SGHDN and CDR2 FVKESK. This CDR3 is 15 amino acids long. CDR3 in DNA: TGTGCCAGCAGCCCTAGCGGGAGGGCCTGGGAGACCCAGTACTTC. As protein: CASSPSGRAWETQYF.

The chain couples TRBV27 to TRBJ2-2; D not resolved. CDR1 and CDR2 from the germline V gene are MNHEY and SMNVEV (reference sequence). The CDR3 has 13 residues. V gave up 7 bases and J gave up 6 bases, with 12 bases separating them. The CDR3 protein is CASTRTPAGELFF. The CDR3 DNA is TGTGCCAGCACCAGGACCCCGGCCGGGGAGCTGTTTTTT.

The V gene is TRBV4-1, the J gene TRBJ1-4, with D possibly being TRBD1 (6 bases). The V gene lost 0 bases and the J gene lost 8 bases, with 13 bases spanning the gap. From germline, CDR1 is MGHRA and CDR2 YSYEKL. The CDR3 loop spans 15 amino acids. CDR3 coding DNA: TGCGCCAGCAGCCAAGACCCAGGGGTTTGGGAAAAACTGTTTTTT. Amino acid sequence: CASSQDPGVWEKLFF.

This rearrangement joins TRBV6-1 to TRBJ2-5; D perhaps matches TRBD1 (6 bases). The germline CDR1 and CDR2 sequences are MNHNS and SASEGT. Trimming shortened V by 2 bases and J by 5 bases, and 15 bases separated the two germline ends. The CDR3 consists of 15 residues. The CDR3 loop is CASSERQETWETQYF. The CDR3 DNA reads TGTGCCAGCAGTGAAAGACAGGAGACGTGGGAGACCCAGTACTTC.

The chain uses TRBV7-2 and TRBJ2-1, with 11 bases that match TRBD2. This CDR3 is 15 amino acids long. V was clipped by 6 bases and J by 5 bases; unmatched bases: 6. Germline lookup yields CDR1 SGHTA and CDR2 FQGNSA. The CDR3 is CASSLRLAGNNEQFF. The CDR3 DNA sequence: TGTGCCAGCAGTCTCAGACTAGCGGGGAACAATGAGCAGTTCTTC.

This clone has only one observation. This chain uses TRBV2 with TRBJ2-7; possible D gene TRBD2, 5 bases. Germline CDR1 reads SNHLY; CDR2 reads FYNNEI. With 3 bases removed from V and 3 bases from J, the gap between germline ends came to 9 bases. This CDR3 has 13 amino acids. The CDR3 coding sequence is TGTGCCAGCAGTGATTCGGGGATCTACGAGCAGTACTTC. Translation: CASSDSGIYEQYF. Full variable domain (outside the CDR3, taken from reference TRBV2 and TRBJ2-7): EPEVTQTPSHQVTQMGQEVILRCVPISNHLYFYWYRQILGQKVEFLVSFYNNEISEKSEIFDDQFSVERPDGSNFTLKIRSTKLEDSAMYFCASSDSGIYEQYFGPGTRLTVT.

On this clone: A junction boundary mismatches the germline segment, possibly from a read error. V usage is TRBV7-2 and J usage is TRBJ1-1, with 7 bases identical to TRBD1. The CDR3 spans 15 residues. The germline CDR1 and CDR2 sequences are SGHTA and FQGNSA. This CDR3 is CASSLDRALGTEAFF. Here the CDR3 DNA reads TGTGCCAGCAGTTTAGACAGGGCCCTGGGCACTGAAGCTTTCTTT.

For the CDR3, the DNA is TGTGCCATCAGTGATTCCCTGGGAGGGTGGGAGACCCAGTACTTC. It codes for CAISDSLGGWETQYF. The gene calls are TRBV10-3 and TRBJ2-5; TRBD2 matches 7 bases. Germline CDR1 is ENHRY and CDR2 is SYGVKD. This CDR3 region has 15 residues. V lost 3 bases and J lost 5; bases outside the gene matches: 9.

The chain recombines TRBV7-9 with TRBJ2-3; perhaps TRBD1 as D (6 bases). Trimming shortened V by 3 bases and J by 3 bases, and 16 bases separated the two germline ends. The CDR3 contains 16 residues. Per the germline V gene, CDR1 is SEHNR and CDR2 is FQNEAQ (reference sequence). CDR3 sequence: CASSLTGGFPTDTQYF. In DNA form, the CDR3 reads TGTGCCAGCAGCTTGACAGGCGGTTTTCCGACAGATACGCAGTATTTT.

This sequence joins TRBV6-5 and TRBJ2-7; 7 bases match TRBD1. This CDR3 has 13 amino acids. The V gene end was trimmed by 7 bases and the J gene end by 5 bases; junction bases not matched to a gene: 8. CDR1 and CDR2 from the germline V gene are MNHEY and SVGAGI. The CDR3 nucleotides read TGTGCCAGCACCCCGACAGGGTACGACGAGCAGTACTTC. Residues: CASTPTGYDEQYF.

V gene TRBV11-2 combines with J gene TRBJ2-3, with 13 nucleotides matching TRBD2. Germline values: CDR1 SGHAT, CDR2 FQNNGV. The trim removed 5 bases at V and 3 bases at J, leaving 8 bases unmatched. The CDR3 extends over 17 amino acids. This chain's CDR3 is CASSVRPGLAGTDTQYF. The CDR3 bases are TGTGCCAGCAGCGTACGTCCGGGACTAGCGGGAACAGATACGCAGTATTTT.

The genes are TRBV5-6 and TRBJ2-7, with 7 positions matching TRBD1. V lost 2 bases, J lost 9 bases, and 11 bases stayed unmatched. This CDR3 region has 14 residues. Germline V CDR1 and CDR2: SGHDT, YYEEEE. The CDR3 nucleotides read TGTGCCAGCAGCTTCGACAGGGCGGGCTTCGGGCAGTACTTC. Its protein is CASSFDRAGFGQYF.

The chain combines TRBV4-1 with TRBJ1-3, with D maybe TRBD1 (5 bases). The germline V gene has CDR1 MGHRA and CDR2 YSYEKL. V was clipped by 0 bases and J by 0 bases, with 9 bases between them. There are 16 residues in the CDR3. The CDR3: CASSQDRGFSGNTIYF. CDR3 nucleotide sequence: TGCGCCAGCAGCCAAGATCGGGGGTTCTCTGGAAACACCATATATTTT.

The CDR3 reads CASSILRDISGANVLTF. DNA for the CDR3: TGCGCCAGCAGTATTTTGAGAGACATCTCTGGGGCCAACGTCCTGACTTTC. J is TRBJ2-6 and V is TRBV10-2, with D unresolved. The V end was cut by 5 bases, the J end by 0 bases, with 14 bases between. The germline gives CDR1 WSHSY, CDR2 SAAADI. The CDR3 extends over 17 amino acids.